This record concerns one T cell receptor (beta chain) sequence. This record belongs to a study of blood T cell repertoires in COVID-19. Study-wide context: The cDNA or gDNA used as material had been derived from T cells, B-cell-depleted T cells, or PBMCs.

Germline CDR1 reads ENHRY; CDR2 reads SYGVKD. V lost 3 bases to trimming and J lost 4 bases; unmatched junction nucleotides: 7. The CDR3 is made up of 15 amino acids. Exposed study participants had met a COVID-19 case within 2 weeks before entry. Profiled with immunoSEQ multiplex PCR; TCRdb holds only in-frame clones, not every one. The sample lists fewer than 350,000 clones, roughly 90% occurring once. Sequencing used PBMCs or T cells enriched from blood (not recorded which). This TCR was sampled from a woman aged 30 to 39 who had been exposed to COVID-19. The V and J genes are TRBV10-3 and TRBJ2-7; 9 bases match TRBD2. CDR3 sequence: CAISEDSGRGYEQYF. Written as DNA, the CDR3 is TGTGCCATCAGTGAAGATAGCGGGAGAGGATACGAGCAGTACTTC.